This TCR beta chain was retrieved from a study of T cells in Graves' hyperthyroidism and ophthalmopathy. Amplification yielded TCR beta CDR3 regions, with RNA transcripts as the source. The primer set for the first-round RT-PCR of the TCR CDR3 was HTBI. TCRdb re-derived calls from the multiplex PCR reads in MiXCR, one entry per CDR3 protein. The table records about 98,000 distinct CDR3 sequences, about 37% of them present only once. Per the germline V gene, CDR1 is MGHRA and CDR2 is YSYEKL. Trimming removed 5 bases at V and 6 bases at J, with 11 bases between. The CDR3 runs 12 residues. This clonotype showed up many times.

Sequencing used peripheral blood or thyroid tissue (not recorded which). The clonotype was recovered from a woman younger than 45 with Graves' hyperthyroidism. The chain couples TRBV4-1 to TRBJ2-7, with D possibly matching TRBD2 (6 bases). CDR3 region: CASSGRYGEQYF. CDR3 in DNA: TGCGCCAGCAGCGGGAGGTATGGCGAGCAGTACTTC.